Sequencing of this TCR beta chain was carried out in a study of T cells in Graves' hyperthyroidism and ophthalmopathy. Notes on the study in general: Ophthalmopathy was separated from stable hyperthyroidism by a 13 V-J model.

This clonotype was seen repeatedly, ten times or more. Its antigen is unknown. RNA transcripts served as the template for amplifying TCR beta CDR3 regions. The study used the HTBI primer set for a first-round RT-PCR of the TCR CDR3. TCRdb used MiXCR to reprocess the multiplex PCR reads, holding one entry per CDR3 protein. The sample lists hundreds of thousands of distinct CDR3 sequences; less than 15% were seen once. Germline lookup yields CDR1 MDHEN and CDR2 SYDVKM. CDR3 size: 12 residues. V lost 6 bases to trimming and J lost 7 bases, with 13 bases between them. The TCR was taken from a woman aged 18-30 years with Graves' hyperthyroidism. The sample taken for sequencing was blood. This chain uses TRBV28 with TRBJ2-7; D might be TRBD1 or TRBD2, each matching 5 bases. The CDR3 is CASRSGSGEQYF. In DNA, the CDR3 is TGTGCCAGCAGGTCAGGGTCGGGGGAGCAGTACTTC.